Sequencing of this T cell receptor beta chain was carried out in a study of cytomegalovirus exposure and HLA in healthy donors. Notes on the study in general: Analyses of presence/absence relied on an assumption of roughly uniform sequencing depth across donors. As a later analysis revealed, most CMV-associated TCR beta chains appeared HLA-restricted.

As to this clone: Antigen unknown.

PCR involved 60 Vbeta and 13 Jbeta primers. TCRdb's table, derived via immunoSEQ multiplex PCR, lists solely in-frame clones and lacks some. The repertoire holds more than 150,000 clones, roughly 80% seen once, with roughly 8.2% in the top ten. V shed 6 bases, J shed 2 bases, and the junction held 4 bases outside the gene matches. The CDR3 loop spans 12 amino acids. The germline CDR1 and CDR2 sequences are SQVTM and ANQGSEA. Sequenced: PBMCs. This TCR came from a woman in her forties in good health and CMV-seropositive. The chain has TRBV29-1 and TRBJ2-7; 7 bases match TRBD2. CDR3 DNA sequence: TGCAGCGTAGCTAGCGGAACCTACGAGCAGTACTTC. Residues: CSVASGTYEQYF.